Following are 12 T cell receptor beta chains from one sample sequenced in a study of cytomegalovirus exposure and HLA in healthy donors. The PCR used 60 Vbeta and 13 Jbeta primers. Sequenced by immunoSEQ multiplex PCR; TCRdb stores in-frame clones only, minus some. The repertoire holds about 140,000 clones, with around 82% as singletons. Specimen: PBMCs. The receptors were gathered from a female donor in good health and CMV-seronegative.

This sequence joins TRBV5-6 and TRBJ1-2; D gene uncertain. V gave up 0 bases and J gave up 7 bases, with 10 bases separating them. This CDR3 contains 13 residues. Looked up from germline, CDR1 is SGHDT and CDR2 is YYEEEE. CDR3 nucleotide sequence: TGTGCCAGCAGCTTGGAAGGTAGCTCTGGCTACACCTTC. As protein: CASSLEGSSGYTF. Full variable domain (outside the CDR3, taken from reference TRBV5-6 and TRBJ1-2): DAGVTQSPTHLIKTRGQQVTLRCSPKSGHDTVSWYQQALGQGPQFIFQYYEEEERQRGNFPDRFSGHQFPNYSSELNVNALLLGDSALYLCASSLEGSSGYTFGSGTRLTVV.

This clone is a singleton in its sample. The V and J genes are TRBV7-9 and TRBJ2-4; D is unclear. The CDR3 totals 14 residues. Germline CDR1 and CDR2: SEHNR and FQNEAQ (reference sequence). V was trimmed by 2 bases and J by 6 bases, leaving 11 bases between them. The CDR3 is CASSLTGSRNIQYF. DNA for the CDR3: TGTGCCAGCAGCTTAACGGGTAGCAGAAACATTCAGTACTTC.

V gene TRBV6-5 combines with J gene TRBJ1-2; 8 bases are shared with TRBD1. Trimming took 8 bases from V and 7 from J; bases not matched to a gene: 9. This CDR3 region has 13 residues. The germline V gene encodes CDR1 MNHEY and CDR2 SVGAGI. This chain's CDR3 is CASRSGRGLGYTF. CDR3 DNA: TGTGCCAGCCGCTCTGGCAGGGGGCTTGGCTACACCTTC.

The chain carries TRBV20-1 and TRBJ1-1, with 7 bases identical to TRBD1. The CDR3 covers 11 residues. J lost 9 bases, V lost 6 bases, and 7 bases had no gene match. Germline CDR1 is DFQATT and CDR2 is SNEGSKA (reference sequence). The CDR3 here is CSARDSLKAFF. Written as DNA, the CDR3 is TGCAGTGCGCGGGACAGTTTGAAAGCTTTCTTT.

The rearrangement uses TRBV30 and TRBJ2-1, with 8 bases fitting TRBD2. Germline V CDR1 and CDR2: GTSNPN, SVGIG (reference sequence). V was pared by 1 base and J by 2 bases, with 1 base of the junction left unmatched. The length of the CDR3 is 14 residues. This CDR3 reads CAWSDGGAYNEQFF. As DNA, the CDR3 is TGTGCCTGGAGTGACGGGGGGGCCTACAATGAGCAGTTCTTC.

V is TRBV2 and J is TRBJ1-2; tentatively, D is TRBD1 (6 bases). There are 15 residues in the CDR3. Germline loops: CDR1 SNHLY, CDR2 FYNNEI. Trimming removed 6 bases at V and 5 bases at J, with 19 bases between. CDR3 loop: CASRPLGGGTYGYTF. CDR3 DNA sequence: TGTGCCAGCAGACCCTTGGGGGGGGGCACTTATGGCTACACCTTC. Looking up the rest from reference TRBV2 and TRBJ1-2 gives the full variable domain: EPEVTQTPSHQVTQMGQEVILRCVPISNHLYFYWYRQILGQKVEFLVSFYNNEISEKSEIFDDQFSVERPDGSNFTLKIRSTKLEDSAMYFCASRPLGGGTYGYTFGSGTRLTVV.

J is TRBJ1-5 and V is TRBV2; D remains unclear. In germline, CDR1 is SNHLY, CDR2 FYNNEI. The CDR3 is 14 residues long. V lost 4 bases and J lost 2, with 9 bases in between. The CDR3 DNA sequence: TGTGCCAGCAGTGGGGAGGCGGGCAATCAGCCCCAGCATTTT. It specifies CASSGEAGNQPQHF.

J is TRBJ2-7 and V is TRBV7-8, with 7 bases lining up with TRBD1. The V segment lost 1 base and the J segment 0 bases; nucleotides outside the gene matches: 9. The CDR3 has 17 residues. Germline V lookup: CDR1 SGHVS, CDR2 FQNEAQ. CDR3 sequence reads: CASSLVVLGTASYEQYF. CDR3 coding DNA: TGTGCCAGCAGCTTAGTAGTGTTAGGGACAGCCTCCTACGAGCAGTACTTC.

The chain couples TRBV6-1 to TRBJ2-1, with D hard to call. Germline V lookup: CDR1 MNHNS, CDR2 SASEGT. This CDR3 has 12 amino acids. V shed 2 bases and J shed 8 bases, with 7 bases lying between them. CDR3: CASSESFHEQFF. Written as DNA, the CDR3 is TGTGCCAGCAGTGAATCGTTCCATGAGCAGTTCTTC.

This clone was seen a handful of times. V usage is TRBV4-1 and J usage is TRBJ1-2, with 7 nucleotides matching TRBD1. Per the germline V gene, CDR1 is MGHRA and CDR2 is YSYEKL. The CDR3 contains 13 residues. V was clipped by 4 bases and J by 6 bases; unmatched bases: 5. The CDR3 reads CASSLTRGNGYTF. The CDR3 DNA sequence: TGCGCCAGCAGCCTGACCAGGGGGAATGGCTACACCTTC.

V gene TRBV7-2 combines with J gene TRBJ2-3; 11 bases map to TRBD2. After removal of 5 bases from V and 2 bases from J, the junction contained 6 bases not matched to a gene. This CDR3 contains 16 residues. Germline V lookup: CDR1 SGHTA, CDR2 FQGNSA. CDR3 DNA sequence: TGTGCCAGCAGCATCCGACTAGCGGGATACACAGATACGCAGTATTTT. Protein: CASSIRLAGYTDTQYF.

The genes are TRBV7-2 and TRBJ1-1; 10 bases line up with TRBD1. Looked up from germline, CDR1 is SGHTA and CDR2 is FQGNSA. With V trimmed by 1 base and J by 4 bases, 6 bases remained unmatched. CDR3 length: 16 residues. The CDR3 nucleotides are TGTGCCAGCAGCTTAGGGGACAGGGGTGGGAGCACTGAAGCTTTCTTT. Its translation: CASSLGDRGGSTEAFF.